The source of this T cell receptor (beta chain) is a study of CD8 T cells in ankylosing spondylitis. Notes on the study in general: From matched ankylosing spondylitis synovial fluid, disease-linked clones were reportedly recovered at significantly enriched levels. In peripheral blood, disease-linked CD8+ clones occurred at relatively low frequencies. Seemingly distinctive of ankylosing spondylitis blood was a TCR beta motif formed by eight highly homologous variants.

The CDR3 is 12 amino acids. CDR1 and CDR2 from the germline V gene are LGHDT and YNNKEL (reference sequence). V was shortened by 3 bases and J by 5 bases, with 7 bases between the two germline ends. TCRdb used MiXCR to reprocess the 5' RACE reads, holding one entry per CDR3 protein. The table lists about 390,000 distinct CDR3 sequences, about a fifth of them singletons. This clonotype was seen more than once but under ten times. Its cognate antigen is unknown. Sample: blood, either unsorted or a sorted T cell fraction (not recorded which). This chain uses TRBV3-1 with TRBJ2-5; D unresolved. The receptor was derived from a male donor with ankylosing spondylitis. The CDR3 spells CASSHAGETQYF. The CDR3 DNA reads TGTGCCAGCAGCCATGCCGGGGAGACCCAGTACTTC.